Below are 10 T cell receptor beta chains sequenced from a single sample in a study of response to subunit inactivated influenza vaccine. Each CDR3 protein is one row after TCRdb ran MiXCR on the RT-PCR reads. The sample contains around 530,000 distinct CDR3 sequences, approximately 12% of which appear only once. Source: PBMCs from blood, taken on the day of vaccination. These TCRs come from a man aged 45-65 years who received an inactivated influenza vaccine.

This clonotype showed up many times. This chain joins TRBV18 and TRBJ2-7; TRBD1 agrees at 7 bases. Germline trimming cut 3 bases from V and 5 bases from J; bases unmatched to any gene: 10. CDR1 and CDR2 (germline): KGHSH, LQKENI. The CDR3 contains 15 residues. In DNA form, the CDR3 reads TGTGCCAGCTCACCCGGACAGGCCCTTAGGAACGAGCAGTACTTC. Its protein product is CASSPGQALRNEQYF. The whole variable domain, remainder taken from reference TRBV18 and TRBJ2-7, is NAGVMQNPRHLVRRRGQEARLRCSPMKGHSHVYWYRQLPEEGLKFMVYLQKENIIDESGMPKERFSAEFPKEGPSILRIQQVVRGDSAAYFCASSPGQALRNEQYFGPGTRLTVT.

In this sample, this clonotype turned up many times. The V gene is TRBV12-3 or TRBV12-4, the J gene TRBJ2-1; 8 nucleotides line up with TRBD1. This CDR3 has 15 residues. The junction had 2 bases not matched to a gene; V was cut back by 4 bases and J by 0 bases. CDR3 bases: TGTGCCAGCAGTTCCGGACAGGGCTCCTACAATGAGCAGTTCTTC. Residues: CASSSGQGSYNEQFF.

This clonotype has just a few counts. The V call is TRBV20-1, the J call TRBJ2-1, with TRBD2 matching 8 bases. The CDR3 is 15 amino acids. V dropped 0 bases and J dropped 5; count of bases not matched to a gene: 6. The germline V gene encodes CDR1 DFQATT and CDR2 SNEGSKA (reference sequence). This CDR3 is CSARDLGLANNEQFF. DNA of the CDR3: TGCAGTGCTAGAGATCTAGGACTAGCCAACAATGAGCAGTTCTTC.

V gene TRBV6-5 combines with J gene TRBJ1-5; 7 positions match TRBD1. The CDR3 is 16 residues long. J lost 4 bases, V lost 7 bases, and 13 bases had no gene match. CDR1 is MNHEY, CDR2 SVGAGI, per germline. The CDR3 loop is CASNSAGTVTNQPQHF. The CDR3 DNA reads TGTGCCAGCAATTCCGCCGGGACAGTGACTAATCAGCCCCAGCATTTT.

The chain joins TRBV28 to TRBJ2-1, with a possible D match to TRBD2 (6 bases). V shed 7 bases and J shed 15 bases, with 22 bases lying between them. The CDR3 loop spans 13 amino acids. The V gene's germline CDR1 is MDHEN and CDR2 SYDVKM. The CDR3 nucleotides are TGTGCCAGCACCCTGGGAGGAGGGCTAGCGCGGTTCTTC. It yields the protein CASTLGGGLARFF.

V and J are TRBV29-1 and TRBJ2-5; weak D call: TRBD1 (5 bases). This CDR3 comprises 14 residues. CDR1 SQVTM and CDR2 ANQGSEA come from the germline V gene. V was trimmed by 1 base and J by 1 base, leaving 10 bases between them. The CDR3 reads CSVEGRQSQETQYF. Written as DNA, the CDR3 is TGCAGCGTTGAAGGTAGACAGAGCCAAGAGACCCAGTACTTC.

The chain employs TRBV20-1 and TRBJ2-7, with D perhaps being TRBD1 or TRBD2 (5 bases each). The CDR3 has 11 residues. Germline lookup yields CDR1 DFQATT and CDR2 SNEGSKA (reference sequence). Trimming shortened V by 6 bases and J by 2 bases, and 8 bases separated the two germline ends. CDR3 loop: CSARDAYEQYF. DNA of the CDR3: TGCAGTGCCCGGGACGCCTACGAGCAGTACTTC.

Many counts were recorded for this clonotype. The rearrangement uses TRBV5-1 and TRBJ2-1, with 8 bases fitting TRBD2. CDR3 size: 16 residues. J gave up 2 bases and V 4 bases, and 8 bases lay outside the gene matches. From germline, CDR1 is SGHRS and CDR2 YFSETQ. The CDR3 DNA reads TGCGCCAGCAGCCCTAGCTTTAGCGGGGCCTACAATGAGCAGTTCTTC. Protein: CASSPSFSGAYNEQFF.

The table lists this clonotype with a few counts. This sequence joins TRBV29-1 and TRBJ2-3; 8 nucleotides align to TRBD1. Losses at the gene ends were 7 bases for V and 2 bases for J; bases not matched to a gene: 11. This CDR3 contains 15 residues. Germline assignment: CDR1 SQVTM and CDR2 ANQGSEA. CDR3 sequence: CSETRTGLNTDTQYF. The CDR3 nucleotides are TGCAGCGAGACACGGACAGGGCTCAACACAGATACGCAGTATTTT.

The chain is built from TRBV9 and TRBJ1-3; D may be TRBD1 (5 bases). Germline V gene data show CDR1 as SGDLS and CDR2 as YYNGEE. With 3 bases removed from V and 0 bases from J, the gap between germline ends came to 10 bases. The CDR3 covers 15 residues. CDR3 sequence reads: CASSERGSSGNTIYF. In nucleotides, the CDR3 is TGTGCCAGCAGCGAAAGGGGAAGCTCTGGAAACACCATATATTTT.